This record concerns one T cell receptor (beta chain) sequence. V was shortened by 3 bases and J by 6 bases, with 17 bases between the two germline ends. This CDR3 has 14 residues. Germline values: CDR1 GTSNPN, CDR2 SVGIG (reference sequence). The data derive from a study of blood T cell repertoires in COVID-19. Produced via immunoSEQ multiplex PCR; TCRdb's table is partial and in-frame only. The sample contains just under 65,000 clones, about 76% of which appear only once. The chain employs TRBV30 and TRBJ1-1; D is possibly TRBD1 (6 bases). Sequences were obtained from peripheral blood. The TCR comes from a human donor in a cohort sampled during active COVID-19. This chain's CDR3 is CAWRGGGSRSEAFF. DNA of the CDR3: TGTGCCTGGAGAGGGGGGGGAAGTCGTTCTGAAGCTTTCTTT.